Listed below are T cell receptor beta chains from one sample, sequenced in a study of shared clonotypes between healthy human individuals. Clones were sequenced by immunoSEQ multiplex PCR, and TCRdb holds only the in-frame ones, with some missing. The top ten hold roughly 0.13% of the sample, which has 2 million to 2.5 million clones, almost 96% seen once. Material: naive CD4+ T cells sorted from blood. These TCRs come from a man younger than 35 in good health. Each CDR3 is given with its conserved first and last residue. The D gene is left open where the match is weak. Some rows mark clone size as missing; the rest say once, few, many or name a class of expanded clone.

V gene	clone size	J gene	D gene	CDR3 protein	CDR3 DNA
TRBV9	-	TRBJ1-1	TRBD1	CASSVGDSSRSRNTEAFF	TGTGCCAGCAGCGTCGGGGACAGCTCACGCTCCCGGAACACTGAAGCTTTCTTT
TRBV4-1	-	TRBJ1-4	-	CASSSRGSSNEKLFF	TGCGCCAGCAGCTCCAGGGGATCATCGAATGAAAAACTGTTTTTT
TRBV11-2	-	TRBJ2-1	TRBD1	CASSPRVFLQGHEQFF	TGTGCCAGCAGCCCCCGCGTGTTTCTACAGGGGCATGAGCAGTTCTTC
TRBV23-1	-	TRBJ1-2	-	CASSQSSYGYTF	TGCGCCAGCAGTCAATCTAGCTATGGCTACACCTTC
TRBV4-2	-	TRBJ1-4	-	CASSQIESSGVREKLFF	TGTGCCAGCAGCCAAATTGAGTCCTCGGGGGTACGGGAAAAACTGTTTTTT
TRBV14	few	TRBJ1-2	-	CASSQGGRKANYGYTF	TGTGCCAGCAGCCAAGGCGGACGTAAGGCTAACTATGGCTACACCTTC
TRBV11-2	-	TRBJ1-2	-	CASGVGYTF	TGTGCCAGCGGGGTAGGCTACACCTTC
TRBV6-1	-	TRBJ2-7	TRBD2	CASSVVSGGDEQYF	TGTGCCAGCAGTGTAGTGTCGGGGGGGGACGAGCAGTACTTC
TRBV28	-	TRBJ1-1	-	CASTRAPTGVRTEAFF	TGTGCCAGCACCCGGGCCCCGACAGGCGTGAGGACTGAAGCTTTCTTT
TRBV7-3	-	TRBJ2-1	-	CASSWDFYNEQFF	TGTGCCAGCAGCTGGGACTTCTACAATGAGCAGTTCTTC
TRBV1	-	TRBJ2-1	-	CTSSQEVGASGDNEQFF	TGCACCAGCAGCCAAGAGGTGGGGGCTAGCGGAGACAATGAGCAGTTCTTC
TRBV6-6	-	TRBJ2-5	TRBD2	CASTLDGGAGTQYF	TGTGCCAGCACGCTCGACGGGGGGGCCGGGACCCAGTACTTC
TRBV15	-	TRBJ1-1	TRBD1	CATSRGQGGNTEAFF	TGTGCCACCAGCAGAGGACAGGGGGGGAACACTGAAGCTTTCTTT
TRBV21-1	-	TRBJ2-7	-	CATNEQYF	TGTGCCACCAACGAGCAGTACTTC
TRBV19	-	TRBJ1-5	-	CASSRTAGSNQPQHF	TGTGCCAGTAGCAGGACGGCCGGTAGCAATCAGCCCCAGCATTTT
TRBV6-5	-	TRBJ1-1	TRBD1	CASSSDRGWTEAFF	TGTGCCAGCAGTTCGGACAGGGGTTGGACTGAAGCTTTCTTT
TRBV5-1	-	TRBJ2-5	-	CASSLGGPTTETQYF	TGCGCCAGCAGCTTGGGAGGCCCTACTACGGAGACCCAGTACTTC
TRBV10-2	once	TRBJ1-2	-	CASSGGKNYGYTF	TGCGCCAGCAGTGGTGGCAAGAACTATGGCTACACCTTC
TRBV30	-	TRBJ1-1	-	CAWSFGGDTEAFF	TGTGCCTGGAGTTTTGGGGGGGACACTGAAGCTTTCTTT
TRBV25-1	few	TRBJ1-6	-	CASGAAVSRSPLHF	TGTGCCAGCGGGGCTGCGGTCTCGCGGTCACCCCTCCACTTT
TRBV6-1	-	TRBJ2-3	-	CASSLTTDTQYF	TGTGCCAGCAGCCTTACCACAGATACGCAGTATTTT
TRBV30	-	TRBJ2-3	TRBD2	CAWSISRTSGGPPPTDTQYF	TGTGCCTGGAGTATCTCCCGGACTAGCGGGGGGCCCCCCCCCACAGATACGCAGTATTTT
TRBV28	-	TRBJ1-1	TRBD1	CASSSQGQGETEAFF	TGTGCCAGCAGTTCCCAGGGACAGGGGGAGACTGAAGCTTTCTTT
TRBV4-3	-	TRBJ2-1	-	CASSHGGTYNEQFF	TGCGCCAGCAGCCATGGGGGAACCTACAATGAGCAGTTCTTC
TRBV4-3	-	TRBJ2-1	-	CASSQEERYNEQFF	TGCGCCAGCAGCCAAGAGGAGCGTTACAATGAGCAGTTCTTC
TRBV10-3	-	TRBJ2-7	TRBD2	CAISESLAVTYEQYF	TGTGCCATCAGTGAGTCACTAGCGGTAACCTACGAGCAGTACTTC
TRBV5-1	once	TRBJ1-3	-	CASSWVTGESSGNTIYF	TGCGCCAGCAGCTGGGTGACAGGCGAAAGCTCTGGAAACACCATATATTTT
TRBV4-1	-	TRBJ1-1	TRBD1	CASSQALQGTKGAFF	TGCGCCAGCAGCCAAGCACTACAGGGGACGAAGGGCGCTTTCTTT
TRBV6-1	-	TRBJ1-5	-	CASSERGFRGSNQPQHF	TGTGCCAGCAGTGAACGAGGTTTCAGGGGAAGCAATCAGCCCCAGCATTTT
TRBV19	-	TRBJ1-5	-	CASSWDYGNQPQHF	TGTGCCAGTAGTTGGGATTACGGCAATCAGCCCCAGCATTTT
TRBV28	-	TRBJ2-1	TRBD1	CASREGDSYNEQFF	TGTGCCAGCAGGGAAGGGGACAGTTACAATGAGCAGTTCTTC
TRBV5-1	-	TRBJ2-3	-	CASSNRPDTDTQYF	TGCGCCAGCAGCAACCGACCCGACACAGATACGCAGTATTTT
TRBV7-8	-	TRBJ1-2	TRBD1	CASSLDQGEGGYTF	TGTGCCAGCAGCTTAGATCAGGGGGAAGGGGGCTACACCTTC
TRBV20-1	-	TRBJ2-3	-	CSAEWDTQYF	TGCAGTGCTGAGTGGGATACGCAGTATTTT
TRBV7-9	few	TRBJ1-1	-	CASSIGRNTEAFF	TGTGCCAGCAGCATCGGACGGAACACTGAAGCTTTCTTT